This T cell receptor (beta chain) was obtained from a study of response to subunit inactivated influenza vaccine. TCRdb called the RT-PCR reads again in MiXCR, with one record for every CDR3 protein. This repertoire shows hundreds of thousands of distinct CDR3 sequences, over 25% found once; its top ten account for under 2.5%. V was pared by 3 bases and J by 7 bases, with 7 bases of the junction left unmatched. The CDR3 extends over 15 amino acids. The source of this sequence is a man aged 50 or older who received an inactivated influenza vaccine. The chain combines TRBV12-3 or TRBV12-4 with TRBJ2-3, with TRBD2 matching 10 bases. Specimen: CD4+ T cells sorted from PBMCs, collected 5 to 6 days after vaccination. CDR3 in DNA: TGTGCCAGCAGTTTGGCTAGCGGGGGCCTAAATACGCAGTATTTT. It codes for CASSLASGGLNTQYF.